This T cell receptor beta chain was sequenced during a study of response to subunit inactivated influenza vaccine. Regarding the study as a whole: After each seasonal influenza vaccination, few new T cells are recruited, the authors suggested.

This clonotype was seen only a few times. Its cognate antigen is unknown. TCRdb used MiXCR to reprocess the RT-PCR reads, holding one entry per CDR3 protein. The table records under 750,000 distinct CDR3 sequences, 12% of them present only once. The TCR sequence derives from a man in his forties or fifties who received an inactivated influenza vaccine. Sequenced material: PBMCs from blood, taken on the day of vaccination.

The DNA for the CDR3 is TGTGCCAGCAGTCATCTAGCGGGAGGGCCGGCTGAGACCCAGTACTTC. It yields the protein CASSHLAGGPAETQYF. V and J are TRBV28 and TRBJ2-5, with TRBD2 matching 12 bases. This CDR3 region has 16 residues. Trimming removed 5 bases from V and 5 bases from J; junction bases left unmatched: 9. Germline CDR1 reads MDHEN; CDR2 reads SYDVKM.